The 29 T cell receptor beta chains reported below all come from one sample, sequenced in a study of blood T cells in healthy people across ages. Then a second PCR, running about 6 to 12 cycles, was carried out with a sample-barcoded 5' primer and a J-beta primer mix. TCRdb analysed the 5' RACE reads with MiXCR anew, one entry per CDR3 protein. Of nearly 800,000 distinct CDR3 sequences detected, 25% appear once; the ten largest clones hold 3% to 4.5%. The same sample was also used in a study of T cells of mothers and their children.

Sequencing input: blood. The receptors shown here come from a boy aged 10-17 years in good health.

J is TRBJ1-1 and V is TRBV5-5; perhaps TRBD1 as D (5 bases). CDR1 and CDR2 from the germline V gene are SGHKS and YYEKEE (reference sequence). The CDR3 covers 16 residues. Trimming pared 2 bases from V and 6 bases from J, leaving 20 bases between. CDR3 sequence: CASSLGNRNRGSEAFF. The CDR3 DNA reads as TGTGCCAGCAGCTTAGGAAACAGAAACCGGGGGTCTGAAGCTTTCTTT.

This clonotype was found a few times. V is TRBV5-1 and J is TRBJ1-2; 7 bases line up with TRBD1. The CDR3 is made up of 17 amino acids. CDR1 and CDR2 from the germline V gene are SGHRS and YFSETQ. V dropped 1 base and J dropped 10; count of bases not matched to a gene: 19. The CDR3 sequence: CASSLSASLRDSSIYTF. DNA of the CDR3: TGCGCCAGCAGCTTGTCCGCCTCACTCCGGGACAGCTCAATCTACACCTTC.

The rearrangement uses TRBV12-3 or TRBV12-4 and TRBJ1-3, with a tentative D call TRBD1 (6 bases). The CDR3 is 14 amino acids. Trimming shortened V by 5 bases and J by 7 bases, and 15 bases separated the two germline ends. In DNA, the CDR3 is TGTGCCAGCAGTAGACAGGTGAATCCGAACACCATATATTTT. As protein: CASSRQVNPNTIYF.

For this clonotype: At one end the junction does not follow the germline gene, possibly because of a read error. This chain joins TRBV12-3 or TRBV12-4 and TRBJ1-4, with D tentatively TRBD1 (5 bases). There are 15 residues in the CDR3. The CDR3 DNA is TGCGCCAGCAGGTCTGGCGGGGCAAAAAGGCAAAAACTGTTTTTT. It is translated as CASRSGGAKRQKLFF.

V gene TRBV29-1 combines with J gene TRBJ1-2, with D perhaps TRBD1 (6 bases). CDR1 is SQVTM, CDR2 ANQGSEA, per germline. V was shortened by 5 bases and J by 3 bases, with 13 bases between the two germline ends. The CDR3 consists of 13 residues. The CDR3 DNA is TGCAGCGTTCTACAGGGCGGCGACTATGGCTACACCTTC. This translates into CSVLQGGDYGYTF.

In this sample, this clonotype turned up a few times. One end of the junction is discordant with germline, which a read error may explain. V and J are TRBV11-2 and TRBJ2-1; TRBD1 aligns across 9 bases. The CDR3 is made up of 14 amino acids. The germline gives CDR1 SGHAT, CDR2 FQNNGV. CDR3 nucleotide sequence: TGTGCCAGCAGCTCCGGGACAGGGACGGATGAACAGTTCTTC. This translates into CASSSGTGTDEQFF.

There are a few counts of this clonotype. This sequence joins TRBV16 and TRBJ1-4, with 7 positions matching TRBD1. Losses at the gene ends were 5 bases for V and 4 bases for J; bases not matched to a gene: 4. The V gene's germline CDR1 is KGHSY and CDR2 FQNENV. The CDR3 spans 14 residues. The CDR3 loop reads CASSYGTVNEKLFF. The CDR3 DNA sequence: TGTGCCAGCAGCTACGGGACAGTTAATGAAAAACTGTTTTTT.

This sequence joins TRBV7-2 and TRBJ1-2; D remains unclear. Trimming took off 4 bases at V and 1 base at J, with 10 bases between the two ends. This CDR3 comprises 14 residues. Germline-derived CDR1 and CDR2 are SGHTA and FQGNSA. The CDR3 spells CASSSGPVNYGYTF. The CDR3 DNA reads TGTGCCAGCAGCTCAGGACCGGTTAACTATGGCTACACCTTC.

The rearrangement uses TRBV20-1 and TRBJ2-5, with D possibly called TRBD1 or TRBD2 (7 bases each). The germline V and J ends were trimmed by 3 bases and 0 bases, with 20 bases remaining between them. CDR3 length: 17 amino acids. CDR1 is DFQATT and CDR2 is SNEGSKA in the germline V gene (reference sequence). This CDR3 is CSASHPGGELYQETQYF. The CDR3 coding sequence is TGCAGTGCTAGCCACCCAGGGGGGGAACTGTACCAAGAGACCCAGTACTTC.

The gene calls are TRBV11-2 and TRBJ2-3; D remains ambiguous. The CDR3 loop spans 12 amino acids. Trimming took 5 bases from V and 5 from J, leaving 8 bases between them. Germline assignment: CDR1 SGHAT and CDR2 FQNNGV. Here the CDR3 reads CASSPKQDTQYF. The CDR3 DNA reads TGTGCCAGCAGCCCGAAACAAGATACGCAGTATTTT.

This clonotype was detected a few times. The V and J genes are TRBV28 and TRBJ2-4, with no clear D. CDR3 length: 15 residues. Germline lookup yields CDR1 MDHEN and CDR2 SYDVKM. With 3 bases removed from V and 1 base from J, the gap between germline ends came to 10 bases. CDR3 coding DNA: TGTGCCAGCAGTTTTTTGTTTCGGGCCAAAAACATTCAGTACTTC. This gives the protein CASSFLFRAKNIQYF.

This clonotype occurred a few times. The V gene is TRBV7-2, the J gene TRBJ2-1, with D unresolved. With 7 bases removed from V and 9 bases from J, the gap between germline ends came to 10 bases. This CDR3 is 11 amino acids long. CDR1 is SGHTA, CDR2 FQGNSA, per germline. CDR3 residues: CASKKMGEQFF. The DNA for the CDR3 is TGTGCCAGCAAGAAGATGGGTGAGCAGTTCTTC.

The sample holds a few counts of this clonotype. The chain combines TRBV7-3 with TRBJ2-2; perhaps TRBD2 as D (5 bases). Trimming removed 2 bases at V and 6 bases at J, with 7 bases between. Germline lookup yields CDR1 SGHTA and CDR2 FQGTGA. There are 13 residues in the CDR3. The CDR3 coding sequence is TGTGCCAGCAGCTTACGGGGTCCCGGGGAGCTGTTTTTT. Its protein is CASSLRGPGELFF.

The rearrangement links TRBV20-1 to TRBJ2-1, with 10 bases matching TRBD2. V shed 1 base and J 5 bases; nucleotides not matched to a gene: 20. Germline-derived CDR1 and CDR2 are DFQATT and SNEGSKA (reference sequence). This CDR3 has 20 residues. CDR3 bases: TGCAGTGCTAGAGCCCAGGGTGGGCTAGCGGGAGTCCGGGTACACAATGAGCAGTTCTTC. Translating gives CSARAQGGLAGVRVHNEQFF.

This clonotype was picked up a small number of times. With a much larger clone just one base away, this may be a read error. The CDR3 DNA reads as TGTGCCAGCAGATTGGGACAGGACAATCAGCCCCAGCATTTT. Residues: CASRLGQDNQPQHF. The chain couples TRBV6-2 or TRBV6-3 to TRBJ1-5; TRBD1 aligns across 8 bases. V lost 6 bases, J lost 3 bases, and 4 bases stayed unmatched. This CDR3 spans 14 amino acids. The germline CDR1 and CDR2 sequences are MNHEY and SVGEGT.

The table lists this clonotype with a few counts. The CDR3: CAILGRFPPRYNEQFF. For the CDR3, the DNA is TGTGCCATCCTTGGACGATTTCCACCGCGATACAATGAGCAGTTCTTC. The genes are TRBV21-1 and TRBJ2-1. TRBV21-1 is flagged as a pseudogene. This CDR3 spans 16 amino acids.

The J gene is TRBJ2-5, the V gene TRBV7-3; 7 nucleotides align to TRBD2. TRBJ2-1 matches the DNA end more closely, so the J call is doubtful. In germline, CDR1 is SGHTA, CDR2 FQGTGA. This CDR3 comprises 15 residues. This CDR3 reads CASSSGLGTYNEQFF. The CDR3 nucleotides are TGTGCCAGCAGTTCCGGACTAGGGACCTACAATGAGCAGTTCTTC.

This clonotype has a handful of counts. V gene TRBV4-1 combines with J gene TRBJ1-1, with 7 bases identical to TRBD1. The CDR3 loop spans 17 amino acids. Germline V CDR1 and CDR2: MGHRA, YSYEKL. V dropped 0 bases and J dropped 4; count of bases not matched to a gene: 11. The CDR3 DNA sequence: TGCGCCAGCAGCCAAGATCCCCTCGACAGGGCGAGCACTGAAGCTTTCTTT. Translation: CASSQDPLDRASTEAFF.

This clonotype showed up just once. The V gene is TRBV13, the J gene TRBJ1-4; a possible D gene is TRBD1 (5 bases). CDR1 and CDR2 from the germline V gene are PRHDT and FYEKMQ (reference sequence). V was trimmed by 5 bases and J by 8 bases, leaving 18 bases between them. This CDR3 comprises 15 residues. The DNA of the CDR3 is TGTGCCAGCAGCCCCACCGTGGGTGGGGGGGAAAAACTGTTTTTT. As protein: CASSPTVGGGEKLFF.

This clonotype has just a few counts. The gene calls are TRBV12-3 or TRBV12-4 and TRBJ2-1; maybe TRBD1 (5 bases). With the DNA end fitting TRBJ2-7 better, the J assignment may be wrong. CDR3 length: 14 residues. The CDR3 bases are TGTGCCAGCAGTTTCAGGCAGGGCTACAACGAGCAGTACTTC. It specifies CASSFRQGYNEQYF.

The chain joins TRBV7-2 to TRBJ2-5; 9 nucleotides line up with TRBD2. V dropped 2 bases and J dropped 4; count of bases not matched to a gene: 5. Germline-derived CDR1 and CDR2 are SGHTA and FQGNSA. The CDR3 has 15 residues. The CDR3 bases are TGTGCCAGCAGCTTATCCCCGACTAGCGGAGAGACCCAGTACTTC. It yields the protein CASSLSPTSGETQYF.

This clonotype was observed at least ten times. The chain links TRBV7-9 to TRBJ2-3; D ambiguous. Germline V gene lookup returns CDR1 SEHNR and CDR2 FQNEAQ (reference sequence). V was clipped by 5 bases and J by 5 bases, with 14 bases between them. CDR3 length equals 14 residues. The CDR3 bases are TGTGCCAGCAGCCCTGGCCTATTGGGAGATACGCAGTATTTT. It translates to CASSPGLLGDTQYF.

There are a few counts of this clonotype. This chain links TRBV5-1 with TRBJ1-4; 9 bases match TRBD1. V dropped 0 bases and J dropped 7; count of bases not matched to a gene: 4. CDR3 size: 15 residues. Germline V lookup: CDR1 SGHRS, CDR2 YFSETQ. The CDR3 DNA sequence: TGCGCCAGCAGCTTGGCGACAGGGGGGGCTGAAAAACTGTTTTTT. This gives the protein CASSLATGGAEKLFF.

This chain uses TRBV12-3 or TRBV12-4 with TRBJ2-3; D is possibly TRBD1 or TRBD2 (5 bases each). The CDR3 is made up of 14 amino acids. Trimming left V 8 bases short and J 5 bases short, with 17 bases between. As DNA, the CDR3 is TGTGCCAGCGAGGGTCCGTGGGACGGAGATACGCAGTATTTT. As protein: CASEGPWDGDTQYF.

This clonotype was recorded a few times. This chain uses TRBV7-2 with TRBJ2-5, with D possibly matching TRBD2 (6 bases). The DNA end is a closer match to TRBJ2-1, so the J assignment may be wrong. Germline V CDR1 and CDR2: SGHTA, FQGNSA. The CDR3 is 13 amino acids. Here the CDR3 DNA reads TGTGCCAGCAGCCGTCTGAGGGACTCTGAGCAGTTCTTC. This encodes CASSRLRDSEQFF.

Here the CDR3 DNA reads TGCGCCAGCAGCCAAGACTTGAGCTCCTACGAGCAGTACTTC. Translated: CASSQDLSSYEQYF. The chain has TRBV4-3 and TRBJ2-7; D uncertain. Trimming took 0 bases from V and 0 from J, leaving 6 bases between them. The CDR3 spans 14 residues. In germline, CDR1 is LGHNA, CDR2 YSLEER.

Written as DNA, the CDR3 is TGTGCCAGTAGTTTCCCGGGACAGGTCTACGAGCAGTACTTC. Its protein is CASSFPGQVYEQYF. The chain carries TRBV19 and TRBJ2-7; 8 nucleotides agree with TRBD1. Trimming cost V 5 bases and J 3 bases; bases outside gene matches: 6. Germline loops: CDR1 LNHDA, CDR2 SQIVND (reference sequence). This CDR3 region has 14 residues.

The gene calls are TRBV30 and TRBJ1-4, with D possibly matching TRBD1 (5 bases). CDR3 length: 14 residues. CDR1 and CDR2 from the germline V gene are GTSNPN and SVGIG (reference sequence). The V end was cut by 7 bases, the J end by 8 bases, with 20 bases between. CDR3 nucleotides: TGTGCCTCCTACACTTGGGGGGAAACCGAAAAACTGTTTTTT. Translation: CASYTWGETEKLFF. Full variable domain (missing parts from reference TRBV30 and TRBJ1-4): SQTIHQWPATLVQPVGSPLSLECTVEGTSNPNLYWYRQAAGRGLQLLFYSVGIGQISSEVPQNLSASRPQDRQFILSSKKLLLSDSGFYLCASYTWGETEKLFFGSGTQLSVL.

In its sample, this clonotype was seen a few times. The chain couples TRBV9 to TRBJ2-7; TRBD2 is a possible D gene (6 bases). The V gene's germline CDR1 is SGDLS and CDR2 YYNGEE. V gave up 4 bases and J gave up 0 bases, with 17 bases separating them. The CDR3 has 16 residues. CDR3 coding DNA: TGTGCCAGCAGCCTATCCCCCCGGGAGAGCTCCTACGAGCAGTACTTC. Its translation: CASSLSPRESSYEQYF.